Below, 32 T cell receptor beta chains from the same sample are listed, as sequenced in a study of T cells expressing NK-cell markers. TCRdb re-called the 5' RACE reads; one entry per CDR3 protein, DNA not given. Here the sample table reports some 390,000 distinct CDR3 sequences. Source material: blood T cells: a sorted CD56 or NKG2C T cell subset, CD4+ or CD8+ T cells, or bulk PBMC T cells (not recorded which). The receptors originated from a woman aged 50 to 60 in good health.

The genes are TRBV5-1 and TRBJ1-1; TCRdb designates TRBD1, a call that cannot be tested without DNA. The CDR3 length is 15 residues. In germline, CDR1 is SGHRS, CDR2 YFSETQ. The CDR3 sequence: CASSLEGRVSTEAFF.

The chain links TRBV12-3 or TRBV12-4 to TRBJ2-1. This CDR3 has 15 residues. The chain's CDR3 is CASRFAGQILNEQFF.

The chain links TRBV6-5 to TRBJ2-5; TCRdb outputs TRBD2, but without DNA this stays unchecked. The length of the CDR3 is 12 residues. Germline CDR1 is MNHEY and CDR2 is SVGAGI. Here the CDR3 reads CASGGSRRTQYF.

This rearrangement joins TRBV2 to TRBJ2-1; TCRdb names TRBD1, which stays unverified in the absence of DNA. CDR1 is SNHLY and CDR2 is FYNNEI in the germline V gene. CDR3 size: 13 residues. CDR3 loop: CASSRAFANEQFF.

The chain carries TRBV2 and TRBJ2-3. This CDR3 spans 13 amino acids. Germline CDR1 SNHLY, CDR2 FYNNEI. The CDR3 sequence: CASSDQHRDTQYF.

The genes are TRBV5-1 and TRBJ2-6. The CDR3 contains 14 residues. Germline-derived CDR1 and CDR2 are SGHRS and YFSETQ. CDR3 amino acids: CASNGGSGANVLTF. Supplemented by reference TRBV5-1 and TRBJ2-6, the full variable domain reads KAGVTQTPRYLIKTRGQQVTLSCSPISGHRSVSWYQQTPGQGLQFLFEYFSETQRNKGNFPGRFSGRQFSNSRSEMNVSTLELGDSALYLCASNGGSGANVLTFGAGSRLTVL.

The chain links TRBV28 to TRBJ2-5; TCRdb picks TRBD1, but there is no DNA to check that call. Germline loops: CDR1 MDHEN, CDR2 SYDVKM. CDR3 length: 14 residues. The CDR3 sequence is CASSSDRRGWAQYF.

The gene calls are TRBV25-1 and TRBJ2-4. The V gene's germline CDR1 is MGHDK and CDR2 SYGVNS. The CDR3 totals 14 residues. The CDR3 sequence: CASTGAGSWNIQYF.

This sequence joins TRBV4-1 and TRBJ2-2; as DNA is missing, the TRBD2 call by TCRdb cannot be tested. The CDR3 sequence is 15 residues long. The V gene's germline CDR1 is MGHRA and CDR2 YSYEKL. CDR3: CASGRAPLNTGELFF.

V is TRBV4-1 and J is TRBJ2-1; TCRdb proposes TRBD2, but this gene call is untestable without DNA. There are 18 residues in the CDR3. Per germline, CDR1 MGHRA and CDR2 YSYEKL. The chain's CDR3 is CASSQVPQGAGGDNEQFF.

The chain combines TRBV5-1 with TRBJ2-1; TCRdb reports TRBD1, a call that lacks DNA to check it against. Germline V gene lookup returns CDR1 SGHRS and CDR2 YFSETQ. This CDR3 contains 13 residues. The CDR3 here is CASGDNRGNEQFF.

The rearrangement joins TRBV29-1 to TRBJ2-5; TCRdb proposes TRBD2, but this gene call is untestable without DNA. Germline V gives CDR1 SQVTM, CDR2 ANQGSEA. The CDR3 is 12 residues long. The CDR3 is CSVDWQGGPQYF.

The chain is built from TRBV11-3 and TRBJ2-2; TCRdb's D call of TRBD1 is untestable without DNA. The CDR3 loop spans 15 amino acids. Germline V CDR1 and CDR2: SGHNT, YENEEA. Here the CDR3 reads CASSPNRGGTGELFF.

CDR3 amino acids: CASSSPGLAGRSLAKNIQYF. V is TRBV6-6 and J is TRBJ2-4; TCRdb designates TRBD2, a call that cannot be tested without DNA. This CDR3 spans 20 amino acids. Per germline, CDR1 MNHNY and CDR2 SVGAGI (reference sequence).

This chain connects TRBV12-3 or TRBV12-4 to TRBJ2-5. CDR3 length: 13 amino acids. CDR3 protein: CASSPDDYWTQYF.

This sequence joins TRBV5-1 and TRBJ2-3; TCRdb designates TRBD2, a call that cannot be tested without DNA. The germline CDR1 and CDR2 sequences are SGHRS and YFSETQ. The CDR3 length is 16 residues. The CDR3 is CASSPQQTSLTDTQYF.

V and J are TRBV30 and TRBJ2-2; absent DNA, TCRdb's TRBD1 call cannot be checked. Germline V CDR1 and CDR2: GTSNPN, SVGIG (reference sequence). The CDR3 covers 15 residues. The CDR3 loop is CAWSVKAGGTGELFF.

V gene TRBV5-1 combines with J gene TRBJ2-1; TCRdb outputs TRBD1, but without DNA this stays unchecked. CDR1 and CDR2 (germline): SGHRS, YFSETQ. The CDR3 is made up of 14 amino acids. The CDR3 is CASSGPGQDNEQFF. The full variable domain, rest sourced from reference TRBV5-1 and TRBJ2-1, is KAGVTQTPRYLIKTRGQQVTLSCSPISGHRSVSWYQQTPGQGLQFLFEYFSETQRNKGNFPGRFSGRQFSNSRSEMNVSTLELGDSALYLCASSGPGQDNEQFFGPGTRLTVL.

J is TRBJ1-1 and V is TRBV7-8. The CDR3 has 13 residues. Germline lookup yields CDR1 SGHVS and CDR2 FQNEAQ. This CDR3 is CASMRSGRTEAFF.

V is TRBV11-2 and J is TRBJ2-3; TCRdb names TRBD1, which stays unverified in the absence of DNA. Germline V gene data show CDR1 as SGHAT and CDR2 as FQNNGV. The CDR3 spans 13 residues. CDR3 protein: CASSLPGSYTQYF.

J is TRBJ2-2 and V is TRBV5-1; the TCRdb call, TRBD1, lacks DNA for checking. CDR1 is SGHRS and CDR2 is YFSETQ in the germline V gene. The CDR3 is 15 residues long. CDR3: CASCMGTLNTGELFF.

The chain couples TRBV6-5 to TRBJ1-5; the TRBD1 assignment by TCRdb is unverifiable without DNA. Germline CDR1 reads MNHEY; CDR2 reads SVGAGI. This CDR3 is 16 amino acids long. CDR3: CASSLNSQGGNQPQHF.

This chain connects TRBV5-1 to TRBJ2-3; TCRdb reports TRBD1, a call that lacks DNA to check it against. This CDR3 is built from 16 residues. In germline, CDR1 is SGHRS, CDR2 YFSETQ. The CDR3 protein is CASSIGTGTSTDTQYF.

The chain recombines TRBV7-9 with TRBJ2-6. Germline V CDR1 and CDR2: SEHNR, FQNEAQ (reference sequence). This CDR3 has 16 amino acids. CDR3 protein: CASSLGLGSGANVLTF.

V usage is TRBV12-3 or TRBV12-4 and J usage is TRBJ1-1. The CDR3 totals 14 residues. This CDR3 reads CASIPRLPGTEAFF.

The CDR3 sequence: CASTPRGLAGVDTQYF. The chain is built from TRBV7-2 and TRBJ2-3; absent DNA, TCRdb's TRBD2 call cannot be checked. Germline CDR1 reads SGHTA; CDR2 reads FQGNSA. The CDR3 covers 16 residues.

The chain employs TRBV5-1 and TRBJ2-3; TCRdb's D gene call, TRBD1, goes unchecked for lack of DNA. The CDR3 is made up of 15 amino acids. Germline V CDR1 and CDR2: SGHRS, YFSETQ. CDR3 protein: CASSLSGLYTDTQYF. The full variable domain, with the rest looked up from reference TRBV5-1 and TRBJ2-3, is KAGVTQTPRYLIKTRGQQVTLSCSPISGHRSVSWYQQTPGQGLQFLFEYFSETQRNKGNFPGRFSGRQFSNSRSEMNVSTLELGDSALYLCASSLSGLYTDTQYFGPGTRLTVL.

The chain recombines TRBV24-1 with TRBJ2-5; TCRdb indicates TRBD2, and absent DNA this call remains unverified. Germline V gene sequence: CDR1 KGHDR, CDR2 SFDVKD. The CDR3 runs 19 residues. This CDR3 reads CATSDPSREGPSYQETQYF.

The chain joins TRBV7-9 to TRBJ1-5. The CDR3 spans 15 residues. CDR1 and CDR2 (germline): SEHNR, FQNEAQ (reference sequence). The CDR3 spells CASSLGHSSNQPQHF.

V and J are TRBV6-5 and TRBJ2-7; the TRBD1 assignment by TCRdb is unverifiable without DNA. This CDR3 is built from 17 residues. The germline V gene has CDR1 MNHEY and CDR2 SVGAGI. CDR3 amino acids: CASRSGTGVTLSYEQYF.

The CDR3 here is CASSQGPTGDTEAFF. The gene calls are TRBV4-1 and TRBJ1-1; TCRdb selects TRBD1, and the lack of DNA leaves this call unchecked. The length of the CDR3 is 15 residues. Germline V gene sequence: CDR1 MGHRA, CDR2 YSYEKL.

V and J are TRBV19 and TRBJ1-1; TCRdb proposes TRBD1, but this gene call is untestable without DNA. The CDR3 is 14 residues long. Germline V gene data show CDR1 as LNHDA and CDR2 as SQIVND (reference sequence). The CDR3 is CASRRQGANTEAFF.